This TCR beta chain was captured in a study of Graves' ophthalmopathy and Graves' hyperthyroidism. Study-wide background: Peripheral blood (taken before any treatment) was collected at initial diagnosis.

With a duration under 3 months, ophthalmopathy in the donors showed moderate-to-severe activity, CAS ≥3 and NOSPECS ≥4. Each diagnosis was determined on the basis of clinical symptoms, serum thyroxine, TRAb, thyroid ultrasound and orbital computed tomography. PBMCs stemmed from roughly 9.4 ml of fresh peripheral blood. Amplification targeted the TCR beta CDR3 regions, with RNA transcripts as the source material. The library came from an HTBI-primed first-round RT-PCR and a second-round multiplex PCR. TCRdb re-derived calls from the multiplex PCR reads in MiXCR, one entry per CDR3 protein. The sample holds 200,000 to 250,000 distinct CDR3 sequences, about a fifth seen once. This clonotype came up a few times. Germline-derived CDR1 and CDR2 are DFQATT and SNEGSKA (reference sequence). The germline V and J ends were trimmed by 1 base and 0 bases, with 10 bases remaining between them. CDR3 length: 15 residues.

The chain has TRBV20-1 and TRBJ1-5; D is uncertain. Material for sequencing was peripheral blood. This clonotype was obtained from a woman aged 50 to 60 with Graves' ophthalmopathy. CDR3 residues: CSARGSAGSNQPQHF. Written as DNA, the CDR3 is TGCAGTGCTAGAGGGTCGGCGGGTAGCAATCAGCCCCAGCATTTT.